These 31 T cell receptor beta chains came from one sample sequenced in a study of OX40 agonist ivuxolimab in advanced cancers. Sequencing was performed with immunoSEQ multiplex PCR; in TCRdb, only in-frame clones are kept and a portion is missing. The sample lists tens of thousands of clones; 93% were seen once. The sequencing used CD4+ or CD8+ T cells sorted from blood, collected in a trial of the OX40 agonist ivuxolimab. The receptors were sampled from an adult with an advanced solid tumor such as melanoma, head and neck, liver or kidney cancer.

The chain couples TRBV19 to TRBJ2-3; 12 bases map to TRBD2. Germline V lookup: CDR1 LNHDA, CDR2 SQIVND (reference sequence). After removal of 11 bases from V and 4 bases from J, the junction contained 1 base not matched to a gene. The CDR3 length is 12 residues. CDR3 sequence reads: CAASGGADTQYF. The CDR3 DNA is TGTGCCGCTAGCGGGGGGGCAGATACGCAGTATTTT.

The genes are TRBV6-1 and TRBJ2-5; D might be TRBD2 (5 bases). Looked up from germline, CDR1 is MNHNS and CDR2 is SASEGT. This CDR3 region has 14 residues. V was trimmed by 8 bases and J by 4 bases, leaving 17 bases between them. The CDR3 sequence is CASGLLGVGETQYF. CDR3 DNA sequence: TGTGCCAGCGGGCTACTAGGAGTTGGAGAGACCCAGTACTTC.

The CDR3 region is CASSSGIGLASYEQYF. The CDR3 DNA sequence: TGTGCCAGCAGCTCTGGTATTGGACTAGCGTCCTACGAGCAGTACTTC. The chain is built from TRBV7-9 and TRBJ2-7; 9 nucleotides line up with TRBD2. The CDR3 covers 16 residues. The junction had 8 bases not matched to a gene; V was cut back by 4 bases and J by 1 base. The germline gives CDR1 SEHNR, CDR2 FQNEAQ (reference sequence).

This clone came up a few times. This chain joins TRBV30 and TRBJ1-5, with D maybe TRBD1 (5 bases). V was trimmed by 2 bases and J by 0 bases, leaving 11 bases between them. This CDR3 region has 15 residues. Germline lookup yields CDR1 GTSNPN and CDR2 SVGIG (reference sequence). CDR3 sequence (DNA): TGTGCCTGGAGTTGGTTGGGGGATAGCAATCAGCCCCAGCATTTT. This translates into CAWSWLGDSNQPQHF.

This CDR3 reads CSVGGLAGVNEQFF. The CDR3 DNA reads TGCAGCGTTGGCGGACTAGCGGGCGTCAATGAGCAGTTCTTC. The rearrangement joins TRBV29-1 to TRBJ2-1; 11 bases are a match to TRBD2. The V gene's germline CDR1 is SQVTM and CDR2 ANQGSEA. Losses at the gene ends were 4 bases for V and 6 bases for J; bases not matched to a gene: 5. This CDR3 spans 14 amino acids.

V gene TRBV5-6 combines with J gene TRBJ2-7, with 7 bases that match TRBD2. J lost 5 bases, V lost 0 bases, and 8 bases had no gene match. Germline lookup yields CDR1 SGHDT and CDR2 YYEEEE. This CDR3 comprises 15 residues. CDR3 residues: CASSLGAGTMNEQYF. CDR3 DNA: TGTGCCAGCAGCTTGGGCGCAGGGACTATGAACGAGCAGTACTTC. Full variable domain (rest looked up from reference TRBV5-6 and TRBJ2-7): DAGVTQSPTHLIKTRGQQVTLRCSPKSGHDTVSWYQQALGQGPQFIFQYYEEEERQRGNFPDRFSGHQFPNYSSELNVNALLLGDSALYLCASSLGAGTMNEQYFGPGTRLTVT.

The chain links TRBV11-2 to TRBJ2-1; no reliable D call. V was trimmed by 2 bases and J by 3 bases, leaving 14 bases between them. Germline assignment: CDR1 SGHAT and CDR2 FQNNGV. The CDR3 totals 16 residues. For the CDR3, the DNA is TGTGCCAGCAGCTTAAAGGTCGGCCCTTTCTACAATGAGCAGTTCTTC. Translated, it gives CASSLKVGPFYNEQFF.

The chain is built from TRBV27 and TRBJ1-2; D is uncertain. CDR3 length: 13 amino acids. Trimming left V 3 bases short and J 3 bases short, with 8 bases between. Germline CDR1 and CDR2: MNHEY and SMNVEV (reference sequence). CDR3 sequence (DNA): TGTGCCAGCAGTTTCTCTGGGGACTATGGCTACACCTTC. Translation: CASSFSGDYGYTF.

The chain combines TRBV27 with TRBJ2-5; 7 nucleotides agree with TRBD1. The CDR3 covers 13 residues. V lost 5 bases, J lost 7 bases, and 7 bases stayed unmatched. Germline V gene sequence: CDR1 MNHEY, CDR2 SMNVEV (reference sequence). The CDR3 nucleotides are TGTGCCAGCAGTCCGGGACAGCCGTCGACCCAGTACTTC. It encodes CASSPGQPSTQYF.

DNA for the CDR3: TGTGCCAGTAGTATAGATCGCCCCCAACACTCGGGGGGGAGCACAGATACGCAGTATTTT. Translated, it gives CASSIDRPQHSGGSTDTQYF. The rearrangement uses TRBV19 and TRBJ2-3; 8 bases fit TRBD2. The V and J ends lost 0 bases and 0 bases, in that order; junction bases with no gene match: 14. Germline assignment: CDR1 LNHDA and CDR2 SQIVND (reference sequence). CDR3 length: 20 residues.

The chain has TRBV27 and TRBJ1-3, with D possibly TRBD1 on 6 matching bases. Trimming removed 3 bases from V and 4 bases from J, with 13 bases in between. Germline-derived CDR1 and CDR2 are MNHEY and SMNVEV (reference sequence). CDR3 size: 15 residues. Here the CDR3 reads CASSLSGGRGNTIYF. The CDR3 DNA is TGTGCCAGCAGTTTGTCCGGGGGGCGAGGAAACACCATATATTTT.

The V gene is TRBV4-3, the J gene TRBJ1-2; 7 nucleotides agree with TRBD1. V trimming: 4 bases; J trimming: 6 bases; junction bases outside the gene matches: 5. This CDR3 has 13 amino acids. Germline CDR1 and CDR2: LGHNA and YSLEER. CDR3 protein: CASSPRGMNGYTF. CDR3 nucleotides: TGCGCCAGCAGCCCCAGGGGGATGAATGGCTACACCTTC.

The CDR3 here is CASSLGQGSSEQYF. For the CDR3, the DNA is TGCGCCAGCAGCTTGGGCCAGGGTAGCAGCGAGCAGTACTTC. The chain is built from TRBV5-1 and TRBJ2-7; possible D gene TRBD1, 5 bases. V lost 0 bases to trimming and J lost 6 bases, with 13 bases between them. CDR3 length equals 14 residues. CDR1 is SGHRS and CDR2 is YFSETQ in the germline V gene.

CDR3 sequence (DNA): TGTGCCAGCAGCTTAACCAGGGAAAGCACAGATACGCAGTATTTT. Its protein product is CASSLTRESTDTQYF. The V call is TRBV7-7, the J call TRBJ2-3, with D maybe TRBD1 (5 bases). Germline V gene data show CDR1 as SSHAT and CDR2 as FNYEAQ (reference sequence). The CDR3 loop spans 15 amino acids. Trimming took 2 bases from V and 0 from J, leaving 9 bases between them.

The gene calls are TRBV11-2 and TRBJ2-7; D remains ambiguous. The CDR3 is 15 amino acids. Germline V gene data show CDR1 as SGHAT and CDR2 as FQNNGV. Trimming took 5 bases from V and 1 from J, leaving 15 bases between them. CDR3 in amino acids: CASSGEAGDSYEQYF. Written as DNA, the CDR3 is TGTGCCAGCAGCGGAGAAGCAGGTGATTCCTACGAGCAGTACTTC. The full variable domain, in which reference TRBV11-2 and TRBJ2-7 provide the parts outside the CDR3, is EAGVAQSPRYKIIEKRQSVAFWCNPISGHATLYWYQQILGQGPKLLIQFQNNGVVDDSQLPKDRFSAERLKGVDSTLKIQPAKLEDSAVYLCASSGEAGDSYEQYFGPGTRLTVT.

The chain carries TRBV9 and TRBJ2-5; the match to TRBD2 covers 8 bases. The CDR3 contains 14 residues. Trimming cost V 4 bases and J 5 bases; bases outside gene matches: 7. Per the germline V gene, CDR1 is SGDLS and CDR2 is YYNGEE. The CDR3, as DNA: TGTGCCAGCAGCCCGAGGACTAGCCCGGAGACCCAGTACTTC. It encodes CASSPRTSPETQYF.

The J gene is TRBJ2-1, the V gene TRBV15; 8 bases line up with TRBD2. The CDR3 totals 15 residues. The germline gives CDR1 LNHNV, CDR2 YYDKDF (reference sequence). With V trimmed by 1 base and J by 8 bases, 7 bases remained unmatched. The chain's CDR3 is CATSRALADMDEQFF. The CDR3, as DNA: TGTGCCACCAGCAGAGCACTAGCGGACATGGATGAGCAGTTCTTC. The variable domain in full, with the rest retrieved from reference TRBV15 and TRBJ2-1, is DAMVIQNPRYQVTQFGKPVTLSCSQTLNHNVMYWYQQKSSQAPKLLFHYYDKDFNNEADTPDNFQSRRPNTSFCFLDIRSPGLGDTAMYLCATSRALADMDEQFFGPGTRLTVL.

The chain is built from TRBV4-1 and TRBJ2-2; no definite D call. The CDR3 runs 13 residues. V was trimmed by 0 bases and J by 10 bases, leaving 9 bases between them. The germline V gene encodes CDR1 MGHRA and CDR2 YSYEKL. The CDR3 coding sequence is TGCGCCAGCAGCCAAGAAAGTGGCTTGGAGCTGTTTTTT. Amino acid sequence: CASSQESGLELFF.

V and J are TRBV10-2 and TRBJ2-7, with D perhaps TRBD1 or TRBD2 (6 bases each). CDR1 is WSHSY, CDR2 SAAADI, per germline. V gave up 8 bases and J gave up 2 bases, with 19 bases separating them. This CDR3 has 15 residues. This CDR3 reads CASLSWGAEAYEQYF. CDR3 sequence (DNA): TGCGCCAGCCTCTCTTGGGGGGCCGAAGCCTACGAGCAGTACTTC.

This chain uses TRBV27 with TRBJ2-7; TRBD1 agrees at 7 bases. The junction had 9 bases not matched to a gene; V was cut back by 6 bases and J by 4 bases. The CDR3 loop spans 14 amino acids. Per the germline V gene, CDR1 is MNHEY and CDR2 is SMNVEV (reference sequence). CDR3 region: CASSPRQGDYEQYF. In DNA form, the CDR3 reads TGTGCCAGCAGCCCGCGACAGGGAGATTACGAGCAGTACTTC.

Only one count was recorded for this clone. This chain connects TRBV9 to TRBJ1-1, with a possible D match to TRBD1 (5 bases). Trimming left V 3 bases short and J 0 bases short, with 9 bases between. The CDR3 has 14 amino acids. From germline, CDR1 is SGDLS and CDR2 YYNGEE. The CDR3 nucleotides read TGTGCCAGCAGCGCAGGGTCGTTGAACACTGAAGCTTTCTTT. It specifies CASSAGSLNTEAFF.

J is TRBJ2-7 and V is TRBV27; TRBD1 aligns across 7 bases. Trimming at V came to 5 bases and at J to 6 bases, leaving 4 bases not matched to a gene. Germline V lookup: CDR1 MNHEY, CDR2 SMNVEV (reference sequence). The CDR3 totals 12 residues. DNA for the CDR3: TGTGCCAGCAGTATAGGGGGCCTCGAGCAGTACTTC. This sequence encodes CASSIGGLEQYF.

This clone came up once. The rearrangement links TRBV29-1 to TRBJ1-4; no reliable D call. CDR3 length equals 11 residues. Germline CDR1 is SQVTM and CDR2 is ANQGSEA. Deletions cut 1 base from V and 10 bases from J, with 7 bases between. In DNA, the CDR3 is TGCAGCGTTGAAGTTGAGGGAAAACTGTTTTTT. It translates to CSVEVEGKLFF.

V gene TRBV5-1 combines with J gene TRBJ2-7; TRBD1 matches at 8 bases. V shed 4 bases and J 2 bases; nucleotides not matched to a gene: 20. The CDR3 consists of 19 residues. Germline V gene lookup returns CDR1 SGHRS and CDR2 YFSETQ. This CDR3 is CASSPFGGNGQGGPYEQYF. The CDR3 DNA is TGCGCCAGCAGCCCTTTCGGGGGTAATGGACAGGGTGGCCCCTACGAGCAGTACTTC.

The chain joins TRBV9 to TRBJ1-3; tentatively, D is TRBD1 (5 bases). V gave up 0 bases and J gave up 0 bases, with 13 bases separating them. Germline assignment: CDR1 SGDLS and CDR2 YYNGEE. This CDR3 region has 17 residues. The CDR3 protein is CASSVDSQGGSGNTIYF. The CDR3 DNA sequence: TGTGCCAGCAGCGTAGATTCCCAGGGAGGCTCTGGAAACACCATATATTTT.

This clone was counted only a few times. The sample holds other DNA sequences that translate to the same CDR3. J is TRBJ2-2 and V is TRBV13, with D perhaps assigned TRBD1 or TRBD2 (5 bases each). Per germline, CDR1 PRHDT and CDR2 FYEKMQ (reference sequence). The germline V and J ends were trimmed by 3 bases and 0 bases, with 5 bases remaining between them. This CDR3 is 14 amino acids long. CDR3 protein: CASSLGANTGELFF. The DNA of the CDR3 is TGTGCCAGCAGCTTGGGGGCGAACACCGGGGAGCTGTTTTTT.

The rearrangement links TRBV30 to TRBJ1-2; TRBD1 is a possible D gene (6 bases). Germline CDR1 is GTSNPN and CDR2 is SVGIG (reference sequence). Between the trimmed V and J ends, which lost 4 bases and 8 bases, there was a span of 17 bases. The CDR3 is made up of 13 amino acids. The CDR3 nucleotides read TGTGCCTGGACCTCCGGGGGACATGACGGCTACACCTTC. It yields the protein CAWTSGGHDGYTF.

V and J are TRBV9 and TRBJ2-7; D possibly corresponds to TRBD1 (5 bases). The germline CDR1 and CDR2 sequences are SGDLS and YYNGEE. V lost 0 bases and J lost 2, with 9 bases in between. This CDR3 spans 14 amino acids. The CDR3 sequence is CASSVGGSTYEQYF. The CDR3 DNA reads TGTGCCAGCAGCGTAGGGGGCTCCACCTACGAGCAGTACTTC. Together with reference TRBV9 and TRBJ2-7, the CDR3 gives the full variable domain: DSGVTQTPKHLITATGQRVTLRCSPRSGDLSVYWYQQSLDQGLQFLIQYYNGEERAKGNILERFSAQQFPDLHSELNLSSLELGDSALYFCASSVGGSTYEQYFGPGTRLTVT.

This chain links TRBV19 with TRBJ2-7, with 7 bases that match TRBD1. With V trimmed by 1 base and J by 3 bases, 3 bases remained unmatched. Germline values: CDR1 LNHDA, CDR2 SQIVND (reference sequence). The CDR3 is 14 amino acids. CDR3 region: CASSIGQGDYEQYF. DNA for the CDR3: TGTGCCAGTAGTATAGGACAGGGAGACTACGAGCAGTACTTC.

V usage is TRBV6-6 and J usage is TRBJ1-2; 7 bases agree with TRBD1. This CDR3 contains 13 residues. Germline CDR1 and CDR2: MNHNY and SVGAGI (reference sequence). V trimming: 7 bases; J trimming: 2 bases; junction bases outside the gene matches: 4. As DNA, the CDR3 is TGTGCCAGCACCCCGACAGGGAACTATGGCTACACCTTC. Translation gives CASTPTGNYGYTF.

This sequence joins TRBV19 and TRBJ1-5, with D perhaps TRBD1 (6 bases). This CDR3 comprises 17 residues. CDR1 and CDR2 from the germline V gene are LNHDA and SQIVND (reference sequence). The ends were cut back, 0 bases at V and 6 bases at J, with 18 bases in the middle. The CDR3 coding sequence is TGTGCCAGTAGTATAGAAACAGGGTATTGGGCCGGTCAGCCCCAGCATTTT. Protein: CASSIETGYWAGQPQHF.